This TCR beta chain was observed in a study of T-cell reconstitution after alpha-beta-depleted transplantation in children. The study's findings and limits: After one year, T-cell counts and TCRbeta diversity mostly came from new T cells. Some patients' high day-60 TCRbeta diversity was attributed to recipient cells surviving conditioning. Reportedly, only several hundred clones from non-depleted graft cells drove alpha-beta T-cell counts at about two months.

Regarding this clonotype: No antigen is known for it.

TCRbeta library preparation incorporated unique molecular identifiers. TCRdb reprocessed the PCR reads via MiXCR and lists one record per CDR3 protein. The table has a few hundred thousand distinct CDR3 sequences, about an eighth seen once. This clonotype originated in a male patient under 18 who had a stem cell transplant for acute myeloid leukemia, so the T cells may come from the graft donor. Here the sequenced sample was PBMCs, mostly from graft donor cells, taken 360 days after TCRalphabeta/CD19-depleted stem cell transplant.

The DNA of the CDR3 is TGCGCCAGCAGCCAGGGGGCTTTCACTAATGAAAAACTGTTTTTT. This encodes CASSQGAFTNEKLFF. V and J are TRBV4-3 and TRBJ1-4, with D perhaps matching TRBD1 (6 bases). The CDR3 spans 15 residues. V was shortened by 3 bases and J by 2 bases, with 10 bases between the two germline ends. Germline V gene data show CDR1 as LGHNA and CDR2 as YSLEER.